This TCR beta chain was sequenced in a study of blood T cell repertoires in COVID-19. Whole-study context: The origin of the acute and convalescent COVID-19 samples was the United States, Italy and Spain. In each case, the material was cDNA or gDNA derived from T cells, B-cell-depleted T cells, or PBMCs.

As processed by the authors: Reference gene primer amplification gave estimated nucleated cell counts. The data were produced by immunoSEQ multiplex PCR, yet TCRdb's version contains in-frame clones alone and is incomplete. The DNA was the basis for D and trimming; V, J and clone size are from that table. The data contain around 150,000 clones, 80% to 90% of them seen just once; the ten biggest clones take up 3%. V was pared by 6 bases and J by 2 bases, with 11 bases between. The CDR3 loop spans 14 amino acids. From germline, CDR1 is SNHLY and CDR2 FYNNEI. The sample taken for sequencing was peripheral blood. The source is an older woman with active COVID-19. The chain couples TRBV2 to TRBJ1-5, with D hard to call. In DNA form, the CDR3 reads TGTGCCAGCAGCGGCGACAACCGCAATCAGCCCCAGCATTTT. This codes for CASSGDNRNQPQHF.